A selection of T cell receptor beta chains follows, all from one sample in a study of T cells in Graves' hyperthyroidism and ophthalmopathy. TCRdb fed the multiplex PCR reads into MiXCR, producing one record per CDR3 protein. The sample contains 280,000 or so distinct CDR3 sequences, 13% to 15% of which appear only once. The sample consisted of blood. The receptors here all came from a woman aged 45-59 years with Graves' hyperthyroidism that later progressed to Graves' ophthalmopathy. Both conserved end residues are part of each CDR3. D genes are given only for firm matches. The size of a clone is reported for some rows only, either as once, few or many, or as a class for expanded clones.

J gene: TRBJ1-1
clone size: many
D gene: -
V gene: TRBV28
CDR3 protein: CASSFLGGSALNTEAFF
CDR3 DNA: TGTGCCAGCAGTTTCCTGGGGGGTTCGGCCTTGAACACTGAAGCTTTCTTT

J gene: TRBJ1-5
clone size: many
D gene: TRBD1
V gene: TRBV4-1
CDR3 protein: CASSPTTGWGNQPQHF
CDR3 DNA: TGCGCCAGCAGCCCGACGACAGGGTGGGGCAATCAGCCCCAGCATTTT

J gene: TRBJ1-2
clone size: many
D gene: -
V gene: TRBV18
CDR3 protein: CASSPEQGTNYGYTF
CDR3 DNA: TGTGCCAGCTCACCGGAACAGGGCACAAACTATGGCTACACCTTC

J gene: TRBJ2-4
clone size: many
D gene: -
V gene: TRBV11-2
CDR3 protein: CASSLVSGQIVNIQYF
CDR3 DNA: TGTGCCAGCAGCTTAGTCTCGGGGCAAATAGTAAACATTCAGTACTTC

J gene: TRBJ2-3
clone size: few
D gene: TRBD2
V gene: TRBV9
CDR3 protein: CASSVFGSGRDTQYF
CDR3 DNA: TGTGCCAGCAGCGTCTTTGGAAGCGGGAGAGATACGCAGTATTTT

J gene: TRBJ2-1
clone size: many
D gene: TRBD1
V gene: TRBV7-3
CDR3 protein: CASSMDRWDNEQFF
CDR3 DNA: TGTGCCAGCAGCATGGACAGGTGGGACAATGAGCAGTTCTTC

J gene: TRBJ1-1
clone size: many
D gene: -
V gene: TRBV24-1
CDR3 protein: CATEADLGFKTEAFF
CDR3 DNA: TGTGCCACCGAGGCCGATCTGGGCTTCAAGACTGAAGCTTTCTTT

J gene: TRBJ1-1
clone size: many
D gene: -
V gene: TRBV13
CDR3 protein: CASSLRRQRGTEAFF
CDR3 DNA: TGTGCCAGCAGCTTACGTCGCCAGCGGGGGACTGAAGCTTTCTTT

J gene: TRBJ2-3
clone size: -
D gene: TRBD1
V gene: TRBV5-1
CDR3 protein: CASTSIPGQATDTQYF
CDR3 DNA: TGCGCCAGTACCTCAATCCCGGGACAGGCCACAGATACGCAGTATTTT

J gene: TRBJ1-1
clone size: many
D gene: -
V gene: TRBV20-1
CDR3 protein: CSARRRGGEAFF
CDR3 DNA: TGCAGTGCTAGGCGCAGGGGCGGTGAAGCTTTCTTT

J gene: TRBJ2-1
clone size: many
D gene: -
V gene: TRBV28
CDR3 protein: CASSLAGVNEQFF
CDR3 DNA: TGTGCCAGCAGTTTGGCAGGGGTCAATGAGCAGTTCTTC

J gene: TRBJ2-3
clone size: many
D gene: TRBD2
V gene: TRBV20-1
CDR3 protein: CSAREPLAGGSDTQYF
CDR3 DNA: TGCAGTGCTAGAGAACCACTAGCGGGAGGCTCAGATACGCAGTATTTT

J gene: TRBJ2-1
clone size: many
D gene: TRBD2
V gene: TRBV20-1
CDR3 protein: CSAIGGRGLADNEQFF
CDR3 DNA: TGCAGTGCTATAGGGGGCCGGGGACTAGCGGACAATGAGCAGTTCTTC

J gene: TRBJ1-2
clone size: few
D gene: TRBD1
V gene: TRBV29-1
CDR3 protein: CSVEDSWGQGHYGYTF
CDR3 DNA: TGCAGCGTTGAAGATTCGTGGGGACAGGGCCACTATGGCTACACCTTC

J gene: TRBJ1-1
clone size: many
D gene: -
V gene: TRBV11-2
CDR3 protein: CASSLDFTVSTEAFF
CDR3 DNA: TGTGCCAGCAGCTTAGATTTCACAGTCTCCACTGAAGCTTTCTTT

J gene: TRBJ2-2
clone size: many
D gene: TRBD2
V gene: TRBV30
CDR3 protein: CACLSGRVTGELFF
CDR3 DNA: TGTGCCTGTCTTAGCGGGAGAGTCACCGGGGAGCTGTTTTTT

J gene: TRBJ2-1
clone size: few
D gene: TRBD2
V gene: TRBV7-3
CDR3 protein: CASSSTGRASEQFF
CDR3 DNA: TGTGCCAGCAGCTCGACCGGGAGGGCCTCTGAGCAGTTCTTC

J gene: TRBJ2-3
clone size: many
D gene: TRBD1
V gene: TRBV24-1
CDR3 protein: CATSADRGQERTDTQYF
CDR3 DNA: TGTGCCACCAGTGCCGACAGGGGCCAGGAGAGGACAGATACGCAGTATTTT

J gene: TRBJ2-7
clone size: many
D gene: -
V gene: TRBV2
CDR3 protein: CASRALPYEQYF
CDR3 DNA: TGTGCCAGCAGGGCCCTCCCCTACGAGCAGTACTTC

J gene: TRBJ1-5
clone size: few
D gene: TRBD1
V gene: TRBV5-1
CDR3 protein: CASSLGGTGGQPQHF
CDR3 DNA: TGCGCCAGCAGCTTGGGAGGGACAGGGGGACAGCCCCAGCATTTT

J gene: TRBJ2-2
clone size: few
D gene: -
V gene: TRBV29-1
CDR3 protein: CSAFWTGELFF
CDR3 DNA: TGCAGCGCCTTTTGGACCGGGGAGCTGTTTTTT